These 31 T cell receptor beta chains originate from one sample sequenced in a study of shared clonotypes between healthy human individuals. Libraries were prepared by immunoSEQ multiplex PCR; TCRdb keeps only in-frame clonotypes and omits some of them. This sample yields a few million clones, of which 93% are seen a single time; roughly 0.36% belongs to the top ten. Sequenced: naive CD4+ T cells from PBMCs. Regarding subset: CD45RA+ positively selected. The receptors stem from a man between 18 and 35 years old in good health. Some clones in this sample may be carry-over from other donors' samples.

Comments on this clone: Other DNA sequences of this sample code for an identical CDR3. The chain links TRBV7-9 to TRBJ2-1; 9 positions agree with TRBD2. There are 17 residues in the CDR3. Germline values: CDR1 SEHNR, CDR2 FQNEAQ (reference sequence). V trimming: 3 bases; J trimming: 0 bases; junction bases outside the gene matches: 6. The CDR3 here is CASSFTTSGSSYNEQFF. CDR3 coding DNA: TGTGCCAGCAGCTTTACGACTAGCGGTAGCTCCTACAATGAGCAGTTCTTC.

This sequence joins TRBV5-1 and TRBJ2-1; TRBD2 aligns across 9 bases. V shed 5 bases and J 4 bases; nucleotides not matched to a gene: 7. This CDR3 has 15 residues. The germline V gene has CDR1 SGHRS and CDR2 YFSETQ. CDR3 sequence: CASRVGLAGYNEQFF. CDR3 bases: TGCGCCAGCAGAGTGGGGCTAGCGGGATACAATGAGCAGTTCTTC.

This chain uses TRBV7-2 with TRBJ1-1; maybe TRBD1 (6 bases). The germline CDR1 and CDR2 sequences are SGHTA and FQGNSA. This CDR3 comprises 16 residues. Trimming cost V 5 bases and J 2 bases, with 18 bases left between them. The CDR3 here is CASSPAAGAFNTEAFF. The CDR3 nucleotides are TGTGCCAGCAGCCCCGCGGCGGGGGCGTTCAACACTGAAGCTTTCTTT.

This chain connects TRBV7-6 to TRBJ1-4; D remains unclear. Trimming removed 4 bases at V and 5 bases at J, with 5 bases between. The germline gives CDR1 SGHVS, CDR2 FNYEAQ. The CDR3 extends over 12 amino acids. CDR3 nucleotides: TGTGCCAGCAGCTCATTAAATGAAAAACTGTTTTTT. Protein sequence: CASSSLNEKLFF. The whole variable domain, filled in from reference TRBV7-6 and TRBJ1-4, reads GAGVSQSPRYKVTKRGQDVALRCDPISGHVSLYWYRQALGQGPEFLTYFNYEAQQDKSGLPNDRFSAERPEGSISTLTIQRTEQRDSAMYRCASSSLNEKLFFGSGTQLSVL.

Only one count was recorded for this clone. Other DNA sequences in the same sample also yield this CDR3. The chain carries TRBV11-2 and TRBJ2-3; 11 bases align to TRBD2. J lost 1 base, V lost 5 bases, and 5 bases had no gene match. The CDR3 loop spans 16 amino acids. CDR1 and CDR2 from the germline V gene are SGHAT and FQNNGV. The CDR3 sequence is CASSRGLAGGTDTQYF. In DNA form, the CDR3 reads TGTGCCAGCAGCCGCGGACTAGCGGGCGGCACAGATACGCAGTATTTT.

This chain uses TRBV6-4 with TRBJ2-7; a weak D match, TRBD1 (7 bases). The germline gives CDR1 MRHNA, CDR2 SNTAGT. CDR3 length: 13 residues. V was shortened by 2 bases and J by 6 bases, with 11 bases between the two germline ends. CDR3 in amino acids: CASSDVQGGEQYF. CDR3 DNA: TGTGCCAGCAGTGACGTGCAGGGGGGCGAGCAGTACTTC.

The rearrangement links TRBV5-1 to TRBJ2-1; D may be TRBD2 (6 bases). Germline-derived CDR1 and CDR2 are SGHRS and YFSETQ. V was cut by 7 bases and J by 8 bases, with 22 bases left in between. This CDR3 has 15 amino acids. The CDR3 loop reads CASRLAVADRDEQFF. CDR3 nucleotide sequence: TGCGCCAGCCGATTAGCGGTAGCGGATAGGGATGAGCAGTTCTTC. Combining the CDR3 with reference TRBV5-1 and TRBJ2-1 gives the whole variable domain KAGVTQTPRYLIKTRGQQVTLSCSPISGHRSVSWYQQTPGQGLQFLFEYFSETQRNKGNFPGRFSGRQFSNSRSEMNVSTLELGDSALYLCASRLAVADRDEQFFGPGTRLTVL.

CDR3 in DNA: TGTGCCAGCAGTCGTAGCGGGAGGGGCTCCTACAATGAGCAGTTCTTC. Amino acid sequence: CASSRSGRGSYNEQFF. V is TRBV28 and J is TRBJ2-1, with 11 positions matching TRBD2. V lost 5 bases to trimming and J lost 0 bases; unmatched junction nucleotides: 3. This CDR3 is 16 amino acids long. CDR1 and CDR2 from the germline V gene are MDHEN and SYDVKM.

CDR3 loop: CASGTVGGSSYEQYF. The CDR3 nucleotides read TGTGCCAGCGGCACGGTGGGAGGGAGCTCCTACGAGCAGTACTTC. This chain uses TRBV6-5 with TRBJ2-7, with 7 positions matching TRBD2. The V segment lost 8 bases and the J segment 0 bases; nucleotides outside the gene matches: 10. CDR1 and CDR2 from the germline V gene are MNHEY and SVGAGI. This CDR3 region has 15 residues.

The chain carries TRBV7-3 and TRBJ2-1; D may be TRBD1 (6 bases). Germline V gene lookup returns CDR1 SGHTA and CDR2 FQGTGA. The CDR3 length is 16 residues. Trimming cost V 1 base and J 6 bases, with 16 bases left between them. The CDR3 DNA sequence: TGTGCCAGCAGCTTAAGGGGGCCTTCTTACAGCAATGAGCAGTTCTTC. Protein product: CASSLRGPSYSNEQFF.

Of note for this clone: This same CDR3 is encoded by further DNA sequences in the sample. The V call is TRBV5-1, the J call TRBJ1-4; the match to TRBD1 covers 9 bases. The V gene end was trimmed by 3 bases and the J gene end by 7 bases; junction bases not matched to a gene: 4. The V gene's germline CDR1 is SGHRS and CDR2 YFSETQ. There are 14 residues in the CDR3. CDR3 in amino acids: CASSSGTGSEKLFF. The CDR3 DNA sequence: TGCGCCAGCAGCTCCGGGACAGGGAGTGAAAAACTGTTTTTT.

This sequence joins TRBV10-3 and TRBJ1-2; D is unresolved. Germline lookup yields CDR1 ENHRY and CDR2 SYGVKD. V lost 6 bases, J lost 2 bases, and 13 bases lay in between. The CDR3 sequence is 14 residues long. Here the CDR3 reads CAISAGPPNYGYTF. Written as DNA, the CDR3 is TGTGCCATCAGCGCCGGCCCACCCAACTATGGCTACACCTTC.

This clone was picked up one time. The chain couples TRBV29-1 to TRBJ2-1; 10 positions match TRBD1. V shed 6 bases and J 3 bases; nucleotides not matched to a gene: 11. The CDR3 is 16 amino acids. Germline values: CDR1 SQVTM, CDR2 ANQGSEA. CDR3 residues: CSVARQGASSYNEQFF. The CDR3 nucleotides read TGCAGCGTAGCTAGACAGGGGGCCAGTAGCTACAATGAGCAGTTCTTC.

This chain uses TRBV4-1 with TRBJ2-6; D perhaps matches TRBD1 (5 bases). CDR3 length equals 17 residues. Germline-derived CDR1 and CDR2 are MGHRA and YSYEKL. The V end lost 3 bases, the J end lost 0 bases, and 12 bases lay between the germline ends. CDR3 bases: TGCGCCAGCAGCCAGACAACACAGGTCTCTGGGGCCAACGTCCTGACTTTC. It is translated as CASSQTTQVSGANVLTF.

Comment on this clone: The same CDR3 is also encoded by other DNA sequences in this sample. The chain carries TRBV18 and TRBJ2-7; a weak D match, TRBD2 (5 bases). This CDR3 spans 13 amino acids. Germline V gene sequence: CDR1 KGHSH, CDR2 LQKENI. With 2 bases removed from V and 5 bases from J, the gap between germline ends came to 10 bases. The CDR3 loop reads CASSPGRVHEQYF. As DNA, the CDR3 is TGTGCCAGCTCACCAGGGAGAGTCCACGAGCAGTACTTC.

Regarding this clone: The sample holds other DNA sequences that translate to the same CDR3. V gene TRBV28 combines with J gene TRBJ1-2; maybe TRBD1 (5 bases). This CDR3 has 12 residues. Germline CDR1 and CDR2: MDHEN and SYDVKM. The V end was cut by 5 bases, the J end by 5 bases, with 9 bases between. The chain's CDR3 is CASSPSGYGYTF. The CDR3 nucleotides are TGTGCCAGCAGTCCCTCAGGGTATGGCTACACCTTC.

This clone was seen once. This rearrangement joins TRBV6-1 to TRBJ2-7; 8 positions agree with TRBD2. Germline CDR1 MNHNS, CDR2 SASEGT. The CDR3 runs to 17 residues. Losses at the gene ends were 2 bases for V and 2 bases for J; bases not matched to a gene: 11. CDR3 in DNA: TGTGCCAGCAGTGAACTGCGGGCTAGCGGGCTAACCTACGAGCAGTACTTC. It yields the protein CASSELRASGLTYEQYF.

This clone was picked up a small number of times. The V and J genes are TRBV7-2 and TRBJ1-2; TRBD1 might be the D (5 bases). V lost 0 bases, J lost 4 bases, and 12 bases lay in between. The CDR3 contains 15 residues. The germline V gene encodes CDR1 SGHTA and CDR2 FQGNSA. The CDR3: CASSLAPGFGYGYTF. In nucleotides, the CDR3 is TGTGCCAGCAGCTTAGCCCCAGGGTTCGGCTATGGCTACACCTTC.

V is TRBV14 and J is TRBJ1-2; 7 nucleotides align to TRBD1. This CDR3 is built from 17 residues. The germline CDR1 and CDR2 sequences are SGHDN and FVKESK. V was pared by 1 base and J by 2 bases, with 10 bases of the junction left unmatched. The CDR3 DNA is TGTGCCAGCAGCCAAGTGGACAACAGGGGTTCGAACTATGGCTACACCTTC. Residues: CASSQVDNRGSNYGYTF.

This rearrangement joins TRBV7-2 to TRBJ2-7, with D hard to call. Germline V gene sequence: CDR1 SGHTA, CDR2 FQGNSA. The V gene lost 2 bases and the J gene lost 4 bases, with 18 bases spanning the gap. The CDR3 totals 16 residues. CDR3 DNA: TGTGCCAGCAGCTTATTTGGATTGCCGGCCCCTTACGAGCAGTACTTC. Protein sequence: CASSLFGLPAPYEQYF.

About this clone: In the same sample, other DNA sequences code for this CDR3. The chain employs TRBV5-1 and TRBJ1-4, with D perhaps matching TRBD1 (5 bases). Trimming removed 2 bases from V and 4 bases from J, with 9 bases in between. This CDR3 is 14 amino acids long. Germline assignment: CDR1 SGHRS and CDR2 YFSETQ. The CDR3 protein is CASSFGTGNEKLFF. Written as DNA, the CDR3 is TGCGCCAGCAGCTTCGGGACGGGTAATGAAAAACTGTTTTTT.

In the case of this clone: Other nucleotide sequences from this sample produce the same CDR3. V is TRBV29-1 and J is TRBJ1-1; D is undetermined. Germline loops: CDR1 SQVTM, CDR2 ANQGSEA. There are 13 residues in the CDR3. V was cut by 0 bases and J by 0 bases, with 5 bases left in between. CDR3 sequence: CSVEDRVNTEAFF. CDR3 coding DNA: TGCAGCGTTGAAGATCGGGTGAACACTGAAGCTTTCTTT.

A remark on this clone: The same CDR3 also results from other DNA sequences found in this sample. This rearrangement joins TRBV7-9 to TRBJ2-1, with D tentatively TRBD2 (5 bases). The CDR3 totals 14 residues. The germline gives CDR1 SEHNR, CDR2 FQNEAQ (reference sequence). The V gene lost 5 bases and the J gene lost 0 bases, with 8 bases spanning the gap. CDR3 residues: CASSRTVSYNEQFF. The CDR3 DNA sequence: TGTGCCAGCAGCCGGACTGTCTCCTACAATGAGCAGTTCTTC.

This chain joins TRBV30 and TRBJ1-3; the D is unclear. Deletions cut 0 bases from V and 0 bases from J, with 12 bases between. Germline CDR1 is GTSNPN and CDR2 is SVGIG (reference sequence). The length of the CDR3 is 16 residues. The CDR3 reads CAWSVGGAYSGNTIYF. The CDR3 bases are TGTGCCTGGAGTGTTGGCGGCGCTTACTCTGGAAACACCATATATTTT.

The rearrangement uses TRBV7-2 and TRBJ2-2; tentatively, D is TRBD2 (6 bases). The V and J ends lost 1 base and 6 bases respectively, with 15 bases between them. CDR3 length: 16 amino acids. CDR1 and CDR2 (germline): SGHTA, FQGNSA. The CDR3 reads CASSLGGAGYPGELFF. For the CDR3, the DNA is TGTGCCAGCAGCTTAGGAGGGGCGGGGTACCCCGGGGAGCTGTTTTTT.

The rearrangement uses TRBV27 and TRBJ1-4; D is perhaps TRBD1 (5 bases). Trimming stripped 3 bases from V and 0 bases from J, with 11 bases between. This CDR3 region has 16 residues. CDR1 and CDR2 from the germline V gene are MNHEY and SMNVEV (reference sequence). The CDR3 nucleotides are TGTGCCAGCAGTTTTCATCCAGGGACAACTAATGAAAAACTGTTTTTT. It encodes CASSFHPGTTNEKLFF.

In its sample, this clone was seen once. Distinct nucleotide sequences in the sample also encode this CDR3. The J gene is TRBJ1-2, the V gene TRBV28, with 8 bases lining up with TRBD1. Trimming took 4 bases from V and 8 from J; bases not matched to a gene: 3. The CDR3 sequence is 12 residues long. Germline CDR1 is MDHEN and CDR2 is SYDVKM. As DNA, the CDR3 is TGTGCCAGCAGTTCAGGGGGCGGAGGCTACACCTTC. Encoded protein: CASSSGGGGYTF.

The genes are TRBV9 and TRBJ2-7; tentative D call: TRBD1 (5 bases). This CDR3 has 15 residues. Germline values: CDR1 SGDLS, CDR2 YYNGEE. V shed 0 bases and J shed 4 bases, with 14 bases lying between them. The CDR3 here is CASSVALVGPYEQYF. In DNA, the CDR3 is TGTGCCAGCAGCGTAGCACTGGTGGGGCCTTACGAGCAGTACTTC.

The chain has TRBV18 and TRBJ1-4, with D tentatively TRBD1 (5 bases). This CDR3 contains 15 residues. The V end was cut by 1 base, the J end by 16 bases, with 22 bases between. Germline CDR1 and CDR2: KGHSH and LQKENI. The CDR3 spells CASSPRRDAGKSQFF. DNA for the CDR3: TGTGCCAGCTCACCACGCAGGGACGCTGGGAAGTCTCAGTTTTTT.

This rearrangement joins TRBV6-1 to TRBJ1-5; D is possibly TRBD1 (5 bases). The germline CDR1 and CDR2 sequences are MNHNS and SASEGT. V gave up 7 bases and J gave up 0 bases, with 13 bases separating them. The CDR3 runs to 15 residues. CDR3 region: CASNRLGDSNQPQHF. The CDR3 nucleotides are TGTGCCAGCAACCGATTGGGGGATAGCAATCAGCCCCAGCATTTT.

CDR3 in DNA: TGTGCCAGCAGCCAAGAGGACTATGGCTACACCTTC. This codes for CASSQEDYGYTF. The chain uses TRBV4-2 and TRBJ1-2; no definite D call. Germline V gene lookup returns CDR1 LGHNA and CDR2 YNFKEQ. Trimming took 0 bases from V and 3 from J, leaving 2 bases between them. The CDR3 is 12 amino acids.